This T cell receptor beta chain came from a study of T-cell memory formation after mild COVID-19. As concerns this clonotype: The antigen is not known.

Study-wide points: Contracting clones from day 15 to 85 had balanced CD4/CD8; later expanders favoured CD4+.

Trimming removed 5 bases at V and 1 base at J, with 11 bases between. CDR1 is SGHTA, CDR2 FQGTGA, per germline. The CDR3 is made up of 14 amino acids. Each CDR3 protein gets one entry after TCRdb re-called the 5' RACE reads with MiXCR. Of roughly 610,000 distinct CDR3 sequences listed, around 16% are singletons. The sequence came from an adult woman who had mild COVID-19 (a few samples of this study predate the infection). Cell type and time point are not known. The J gene is TRBJ1-1, the V gene TRBV7-3, with D possibly being TRBD1 (6 bases). Sequencing was done on a sample of PBMCs or a T cell subset sorted from them (not recorded which). The CDR3 DNA reads as TGTGCCAGCAGCCCGGACAGTGAGAACACTGAAGCTTTCTTT. Translating gives CASSPDSENTEAFF.